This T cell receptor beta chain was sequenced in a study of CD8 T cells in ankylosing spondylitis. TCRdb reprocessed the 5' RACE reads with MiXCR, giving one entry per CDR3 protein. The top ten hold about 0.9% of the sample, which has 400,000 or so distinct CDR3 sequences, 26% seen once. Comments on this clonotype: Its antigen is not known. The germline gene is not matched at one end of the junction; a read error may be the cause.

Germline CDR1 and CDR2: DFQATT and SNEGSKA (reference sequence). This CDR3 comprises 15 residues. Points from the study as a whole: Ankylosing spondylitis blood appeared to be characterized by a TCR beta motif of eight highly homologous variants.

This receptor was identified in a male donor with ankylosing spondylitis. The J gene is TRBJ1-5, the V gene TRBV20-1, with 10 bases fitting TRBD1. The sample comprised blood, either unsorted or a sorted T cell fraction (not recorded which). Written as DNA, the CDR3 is TGCAGTGCCCGGGACAGGGGATTGGCCAATCAGCCCCACCATTTT. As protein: CSARDRGLANQPHHF.